Listed here are 7 T cell receptor beta chains from one sample, sequenced in a study of blood T cells in healthy people across ages. Then a second PCR, running roughly 7 to 12 cycles, was carried out with a sample-barcoded 5' primer and a J-beta primer mix. TCRdb independently ran MiXCR on the 5' RACE reads; one entry per CDR3 protein. This sample has around 1,500,000 distinct CDR3 sequences; roughly 45% occur once, and the top ten carry 7% to 9.5%. Sequencing input: blood. The receptors here all came from a woman aged 18-35 years in good health.

A few counts support this clonotype. The CDR3 DNA follows: TGTGCCAGCAGTACCTTCGGCTACGAGCAGTACTTC. It encodes CASSTFGYEQYF. The chain carries TRBV2 and TRBJ2-7; no definite D call. CDR1 is SNHLY and CDR2 is FYNNEI in the germline V gene. V lost 5 bases and J lost 3, with 8 bases in between. The CDR3 is 12 residues long.

This chain connects TRBV11-2 to TRBJ1-1; 7 nucleotides line up with TRBD1. This CDR3 has 11 amino acids. Germline CDR1 reads SGHAT; CDR2 reads FQNNGV. Trimming at V came to 5 bases and at J to 10 bases, leaving 4 bases not matched to a gene. In nucleotides, the CDR3 is TGTGCCAGCAGCCGACAGGGTGCAGCTTTCTTT. Its protein product is CASSRQGAAFF.

This clonotype was observed a few times. The chain employs TRBV7-9 and TRBJ1-2; D is undetermined. The ends were cut back, 5 bases at V and 4 bases at J, with 14 bases in the middle. The CDR3 is 14 residues long. In germline, CDR1 is SEHNR, CDR2 FQNEAQ (reference sequence). DNA for the CDR3: TGTGCCAGCAGCCCGCCCGGTTCCGGCTATGGCTACACCTTC. It translates to CASSPPGSGYGYTF.

The genes are TRBV20-1 and TRBJ2-7; 11 bases map to TRBD2. The CDR3 contains 15 residues. Germline CDR1 and CDR2: DFQATT and SNEGSKA (reference sequence). V dropped 5 bases and J dropped 7; count of bases not matched to a gene: 13. The CDR3 loop is CSAGVPGLAVNEQYF. CDR3 in DNA: TGCAGTGCTGGTGTTCCGGGACTAGCGGTAAATGAGCAGTACTTC.

The chain employs TRBV18 and TRBJ1-4, with D possibly TRBD1 on 6 matching bases. The CDR3 extends over 14 amino acids. Looked up from germline, CDR1 is KGHSH and CDR2 is LQKENI. The V end lost 6 bases, the J end lost 6 bases, and 14 bases lay between the germline ends. The CDR3 nucleotides read TGTGCCAGCTCGCGGGACACGGGAGATGAAAAACTGTTTTTT. This codes for CASSRDTGDEKLFF.

The chain is built from TRBV3-1 and TRBJ2-3; D is uncertain. The CDR3 sequence is 13 residues long. V was pared by 0 bases and J by 7 bases, with 8 bases between. The germline V gene encodes CDR1 LGHDT and CDR2 YNNKEL (reference sequence). The CDR3 DNA sequence: TGTGCCAGCAGCCAAGATCTGCGGTATACGCAGTATTTT. The encoded protein is CASSQDLRYTQYF.

This clonotype showed up just a few times. This chain joins TRBV12-5 and TRBJ1-2, with D perhaps TRBD1 (5 bases). There are 13 residues in the CDR3. V gave up 4 bases and J gave up 8 bases, with 14 bases separating them. Per the germline V gene, CDR1 is LGHNT and CDR2 is FRNRAP. In DNA, the CDR3 is TGTGCTAGTGGTTGGGTACTAGAGGGGGGCTACACCTTC. Translating it yields CASGWVLEGGYTF.